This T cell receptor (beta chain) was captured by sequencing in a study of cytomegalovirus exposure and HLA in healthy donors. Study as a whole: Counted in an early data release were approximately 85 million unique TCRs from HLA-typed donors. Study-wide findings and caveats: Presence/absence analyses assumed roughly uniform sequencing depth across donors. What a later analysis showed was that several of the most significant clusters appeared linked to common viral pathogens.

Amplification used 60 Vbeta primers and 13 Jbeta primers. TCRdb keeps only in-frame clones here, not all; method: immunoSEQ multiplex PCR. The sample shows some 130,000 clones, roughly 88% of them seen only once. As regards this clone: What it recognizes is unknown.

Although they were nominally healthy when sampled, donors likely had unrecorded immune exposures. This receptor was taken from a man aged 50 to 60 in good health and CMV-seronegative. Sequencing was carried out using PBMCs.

The CDR3 DNA reads TGCGCCAGCAGCTTGGGGACAGACTACAATGAGCAGTTCTTC. Translating it yields CASSLGTDYNEQFF. This chain joins TRBV5-1 and TRBJ2-1; TRBD1 is a possible D gene (6 bases). In germline, CDR1 is SGHRS, CDR2 YFSETQ. V lost 0 bases and J 3 bases, leaving 7 bases between the germline ends. The CDR3 sequence is 14 residues long.